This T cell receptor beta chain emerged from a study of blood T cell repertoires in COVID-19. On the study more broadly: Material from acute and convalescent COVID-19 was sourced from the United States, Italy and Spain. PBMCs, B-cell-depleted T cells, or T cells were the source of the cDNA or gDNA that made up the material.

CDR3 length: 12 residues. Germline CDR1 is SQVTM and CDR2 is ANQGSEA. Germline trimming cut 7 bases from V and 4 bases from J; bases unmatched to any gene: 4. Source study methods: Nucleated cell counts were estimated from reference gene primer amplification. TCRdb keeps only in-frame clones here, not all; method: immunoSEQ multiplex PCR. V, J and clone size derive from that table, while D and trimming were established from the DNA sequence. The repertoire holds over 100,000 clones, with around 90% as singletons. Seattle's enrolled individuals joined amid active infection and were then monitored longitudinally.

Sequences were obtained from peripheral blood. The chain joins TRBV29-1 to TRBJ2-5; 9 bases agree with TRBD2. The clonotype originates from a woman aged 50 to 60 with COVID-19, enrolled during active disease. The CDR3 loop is CSEVTSGETQYF. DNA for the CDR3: TGCAGCGAAGTGACTAGCGGAGAGACCCAGTACTTC.